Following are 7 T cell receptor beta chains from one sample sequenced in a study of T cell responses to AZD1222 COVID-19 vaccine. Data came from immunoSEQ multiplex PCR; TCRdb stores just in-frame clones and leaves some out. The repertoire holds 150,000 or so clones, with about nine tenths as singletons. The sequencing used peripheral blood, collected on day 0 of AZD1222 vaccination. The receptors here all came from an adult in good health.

CDR3 nucleotides: TGTGCCAGCAGTTTCCAACCGGACACCGGGGAGCTGTTTTTT. It translates to CASSFQPDTGELFF. V and J are TRBV6-5 and TRBJ2-2; D ambiguous. V lost 4 bases and J lost 3, with 9 bases in between. The CDR3 length is 14 residues. In germline, CDR1 is MNHEY, CDR2 SVGAGI.

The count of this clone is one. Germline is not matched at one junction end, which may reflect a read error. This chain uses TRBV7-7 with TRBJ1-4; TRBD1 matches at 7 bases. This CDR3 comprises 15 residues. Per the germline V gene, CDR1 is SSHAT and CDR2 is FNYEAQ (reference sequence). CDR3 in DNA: TGTGCTAGCAGCTTAAACCCGGGACAGAATGAAAAACTGTTTTTT. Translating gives CASSLNPGQNEKLFF.

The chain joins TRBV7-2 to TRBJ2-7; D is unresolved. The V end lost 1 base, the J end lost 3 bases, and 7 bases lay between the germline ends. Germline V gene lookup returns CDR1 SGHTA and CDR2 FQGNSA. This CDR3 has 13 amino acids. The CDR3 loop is CASSLVESYEQYF. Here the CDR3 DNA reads TGTGCCAGCAGCTTAGTAGAAAGCTACGAGCAGTACTTC.

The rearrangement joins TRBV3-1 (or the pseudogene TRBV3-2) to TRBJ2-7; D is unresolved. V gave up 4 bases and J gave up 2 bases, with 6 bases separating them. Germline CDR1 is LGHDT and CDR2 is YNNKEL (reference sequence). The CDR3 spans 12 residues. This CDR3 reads CASSPGPYEQYF. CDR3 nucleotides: TGTGCCAGCAGCCCGGGCCCCTACGAGCAGTACTTC.

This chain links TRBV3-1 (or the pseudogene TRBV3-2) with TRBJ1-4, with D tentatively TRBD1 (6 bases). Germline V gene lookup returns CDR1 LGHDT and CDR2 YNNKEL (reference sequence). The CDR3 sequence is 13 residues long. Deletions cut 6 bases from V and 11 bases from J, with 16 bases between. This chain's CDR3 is CASSSREGGKLFF. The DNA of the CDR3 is TGTGCCAGCAGTTCTAGGGAAGGGGGGAAACTGTTTTTT.

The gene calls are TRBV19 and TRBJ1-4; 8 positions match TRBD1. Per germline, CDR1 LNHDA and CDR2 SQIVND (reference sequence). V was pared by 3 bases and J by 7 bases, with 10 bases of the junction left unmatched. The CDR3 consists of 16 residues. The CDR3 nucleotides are TGTGCCAGTAGTATTCTCATCACAGGGGGGGGTGAAAAACTGTTTTTT. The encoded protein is CASSILITGGGEKLFF. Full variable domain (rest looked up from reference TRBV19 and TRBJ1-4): DGGITQSPKYLFRKEGQNVTLSCEQNLNHDAMYWYRQDPGQGLRLIYYSQIVNDFQKGDIAEGYSVSREKKESFPLTVTSAQKNPTAFYLCASSILITGGGEKLFFGSGTQLSVL.

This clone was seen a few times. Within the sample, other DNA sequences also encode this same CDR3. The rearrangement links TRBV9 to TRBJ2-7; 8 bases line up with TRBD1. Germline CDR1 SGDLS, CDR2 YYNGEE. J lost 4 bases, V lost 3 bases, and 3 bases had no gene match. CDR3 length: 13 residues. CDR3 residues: CASSAQGAYEQYF. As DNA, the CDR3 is TGTGCCAGCAGCGCCCAGGGGGCTTACGAGCAGTACTTC.